These 10 T cell receptor beta chains were sequenced from one sample in a study of blood T cell repertoires in COVID-19. Only in-frame clones appear in the TCRdb table, and some are missing; sequencing was by immunoSEQ multiplex PCR. The table shows 350,000 to 550,000 clones, with around 88% occurring only once. The specimen was peripheral blood. The receptors were sampled from a woman aged 25 to 39 with acute or convalescent COVID-19.

This rearrangement joins TRBV5-1 to TRBJ1-6, with 7 bases aligning to TRBD1. This CDR3 has 18 amino acids. Trimming cost V 4 bases and J 8 bases; bases outside gene matches: 18. Germline V gene sequence: CDR1 SGHRS, CDR2 YFSETQ. The CDR3 is CASSLYARDSWFYSPLHF. The CDR3 region has the DNA TGCGCCAGCAGCCTTTACGCCCGGGACAGCTGGTTCTATTCACCCCTCCACTTT.

V gene TRBV5-1 combines with J gene TRBJ1-2; 10 bases map to TRBD1. The CDR3 contains 14 residues. Germline V lookup: CDR1 SGHRS, CDR2 YFSETQ. V was pared by 4 bases and J by 5 bases, with 5 bases of the junction left unmatched. The CDR3 DNA is TGCGCCAGCAGCCCTATGGGACAGGGGTATGGCTACACCTTC. Translated, it gives CASSPMGQGYGYTF.

The V and J genes are TRBV11-3 and TRBJ2-1; 8 bases align to TRBD1. The ends lost 5 bases at V and 6 bases at J; junction bases unmatched: 9. CDR1 SGHNT and CDR2 YENEEA come from the germline V gene. The CDR3 loop spans 15 amino acids. The CDR3 bases are TGTGCCAGCAGCAGAGACAGGGGAGGCCCCAATGAGCAGTTCTTC. As protein: CASSRDRGGPNEQFF.

The table lists this clone with a count of one. The CDR3 DNA reads as TGCGCCAGCAGTGAGCGTGGAGGGGGCTCGGGTCAGCCCCAGCATTTT. It specifies CASSERGGGSGQPQHF. The V call is TRBV10-2, the J call TRBJ1-5, with 7 positions matching TRBD1. This CDR3 comprises 16 residues. Germline CDR1 reads WSHSY; CDR2 reads SAAADI. The V segment lost 2 bases and the J segment 6 bases; nucleotides outside the gene matches: 10.

The chain carries TRBV5-5 and TRBJ1-5; the match to TRBD1 covers 8 bases. J was trimmed by 6 bases and V by 3 bases; bases with no gene match: 8. The CDR3 runs 15 residues. Germline lookup yields CDR1 SGHKS and CDR2 YYEKEE (reference sequence). CDR3 loop: CASSSRGLLGQPQHF. For the CDR3, the DNA is TGTGCCAGCAGCTCCAGGGGGCTACTAGGTCAGCCCCAGCATTTT. Looking up the rest from reference TRBV5-5 and TRBJ1-5 gives the full variable domain: DAGVTQSPTHLIKTRGQQVTLRCSPISGHKSVSWYQQVLGQGPQFIFQYYEKEERGRGNFPDRFSARQFPNYSSELNVNALLLGDSALYLCASSSRGLLGQPQHFGDGTRLSIL.

The J gene is TRBJ2-1, the V gene TRBV5-1, with TRBD2 matching over 9 bases. Trimming at V came to 4 bases and at J to 2 bases, leaving 7 bases not matched to a gene. Germline loops: CDR1 SGHRS, CDR2 YFSETQ. The length of the CDR3 is 16 residues. CDR3 sequence (DNA): TGCGCCAGCAGCCCTCGCGGGGGGGAAACCTACAATGAGCAGTTCTTC. Protein product: CASSPRGGETYNEQFF.

This clone has only one observation. V is TRBV4-1 and J is TRBJ1-6; 10 nucleotides align to TRBD1. This CDR3 contains 18 residues. Germline lookup yields CDR1 MGHRA and CDR2 YSYEKL. V trimming: 4 bases; J trimming: 10 bases; junction bases outside the gene matches: 16. The CDR3 spells CASSPGGARDRGPSPLHF. The DNA for the CDR3 is TGCGCCAGCAGCCCGGGAGGGGCTCGGGACAGGGGACCATCACCCCTCCACTTT.

V usage is TRBV12-3 or TRBV12-4 and J usage is TRBJ2-7; 8 nucleotides align to TRBD1. Trimming cost V 6 bases and J 4 bases; bases outside gene matches: 2. The CDR3 loop spans 12 amino acids. The CDR3 loop is CASSRDRYEQYF. The CDR3 bases are TGTGCCAGCAGCCGGGACAGGTACGAGCAGTACTTC.

This clone was counted once. The gene calls are TRBV6-4 and TRBJ1-3; D is unresolved. The CDR3 length is 20 residues. V lost 1 base and J 1 base, leaving 23 bases between the germline ends. Per the germline V gene, CDR1 is MRHNA and CDR2 is SNTAGT. Here the CDR3 reads CASSDLRESIKDRSGNTIYF. CDR3 sequence (DNA): TGTGCCAGCAGTGACTTGCGGGAATCAATTAAGGATCGGTCTGGAAACACCATATATTTT.

J is TRBJ1-3 and V is TRBV5-6, with 7 positions matching TRBD1. The CDR3 covers 13 residues. The J segment lost 3 bases and the V segment lost 6 bases, leaving 3 bases of the junction unmatched. Looked up from germline, CDR1 is SGHDT and CDR2 is YYEEEE. The CDR3 sequence is CASNDRVGNTIYF. DNA for the CDR3: TGTGCCAGCAACGACAGGGTTGGAAACACCATATATTTT.